This T cell receptor (beta chain) was captured in a study of T cell responses to AZD1222 COVID-19 vaccine (TCRdb year 2021). A note on the overall study: AZD1222 recipients given second doses at about 4 weeks or at about 12 weeks were pooled, since spike-specific TCR depth and breadth were not found to differ between the two schedules. TCR sequencing covered roughly 230 trial participants: 200 to 220 given two doses of AZD1222 and some 25 given two doses of MenACWY control vaccine. Trial participants were enrolled into age subgroups of 18-55, 56-69 and 70-plus years, which contained 148, 28 and 57 TCR-sequenced participants, respectively.

The CDR3 regions of human TCRbeta chains were analyzed by immunosequencing. On the study's bioinformatics: TCRs in the repertoires were matched against a reference library of SARS-CoV-2-specific TCRs that had been generated with the MIRA antigen-specificity platform. Breadth meant the fraction of unique TCRs that were SARS-CoV-2-associated, whereas depth meant the fraction of total T cells that were SARS-CoV-2-associated. Using the MIRA data, each spike-specific TCR was mapped to the spike region that the TCR reacts to and placed in a CD4 or CD8 class. Log10-transformed breadth and depth values were compared by one-way ANOVA with Sidak's multiple comparisons tests. The clones in this table, taken by TCRdb from immuneACCESS, are in-frame only. Not every clone is retained; where verified, under half of the shortfall comes from an unresolved V gene, and the cause of the rest is unknown. V, J and clone size are taken as reported in that table, and D and trimming were inferred from the DNA itself. The sample contains fewer than 110,000 clones, 87% of them found a single time. The leading ten clones occupy 16% of the sample.

Based on its abundance in the sample, this clone is medium-sized (0.01 to 0.1%). No antigen is known for it. Nothing much larger sits one base from this clone, and base qualities are not available. The sample's time point label, decoded: baseline before first vaccination. The vaccinee samples were drawn from two UK trials, COV001 and COV002, one of which was a single-blind randomized controlled phase 2/3 trial testing AZD1222 (ChAdOx1 nCoV-19) in healthy adults. Trial participant PBMC samples were collected at day 0 and day 28 after the second dose for TCRbeta chain sequencing. CDR1 is given as SGHDN and CDR2 as FVKESK, both from the germline V gene. Trimming at the junction amounts to 4 bases on V and 5 bases on J, and the germline ends lie 12 bases apart. Including cysteine and phenylalanine, the CDR3 has 13 amino acids. The retained sequence is limited to the CDR3, 39 bases, with the frame set at the first base.

The investigation overall reported the following: No day 14 peak-response samples were available, so repertoires were characterized only after the peak T cell response. Participants were mostly white British and included more females than males, and it was suggested by the authors that clonal diversity may have been underestimated. Conclusions about previously exposed vaccinees were limited because only six or seven AZD1222 recipients were SARS-CoV-2 seropositive at baseline. Vaccine-associated CD4 TCRs spanned the whole spike protein, with dominant responses in regions 160-218 and 743-854. A significant rise in spike-specific TCR breadth and depth was observed after two AZD1222 doses relative to day 0 and relative to MenACWY recipients. Epitopes outside the regions mutated in the B.1.351 and B.1.1.7 variants were reportedly recognized by nearly half of the unique spike-specific TCRs. In the small 56-69-year group, the increase in depth fell short of significance, most likely because of low power.

The sequence joins TRBV14 to TRBJ2-7; the D gene identity is not certain. This TCR was recovered from an adult in good health. The sequenced sample was peripheral blood, obtained on day 0 of AZD1222 vaccination. The bases read TGTGCCAGCAGCCGATCTGGGGTTAACGAGCAGTACTTC. Its coded protein is CASSRSGVNEQYF.